The 20 T cell receptor beta chains reported below all come from one sample, sequenced in a study of T cells in Graves' hyperthyroidism and ophthalmopathy. The TCR beta CDR3 regions underwent amplification using RNA transcripts as the source. Researchers ran a first-round RT-PCR on the TCR CDR3 using the HTBI primer set. Using its own MiXCR run on the multiplex PCR reads, TCRdb lists one record per CDR3 protein. This repertoire shows fewer than 650,000 distinct CDR3 sequences, about 45% found once; its top ten account for around 47%. The sample comprised peripheral blood or thyroid tissue (not recorded which). The receptors here all came from an adult woman with Graves' disease, either hyperthyroidism or ophthalmopathy (not recorded which).

About this clonotype: The germline gene is not matched at one end of the junction; a read error may be the cause. The rearrangement joins TRBV10-3 to TRBJ1-2, with TRBD1 matching 10 bases. The germline gives CDR1 ENHRY, CDR2 SYGVKD. The CDR3 loop spans 15 amino acids. CDR3 residues: CASSLRGQGGYGYTF. For the CDR3, the DNA is TGTGCCAGCAGTTTACGCGGACAGGGGGGCTATGGCTACACCTTC.

This rearrangement joins TRBV15 to TRBJ2-7; the match to TRBD1 covers 7 bases. The CDR3 runs 14 residues. The trim removed 5 bases at V and 0 bases at J, leaving 4 bases unmatched. Germline loops: CDR1 LNHNV, CDR2 YYDKDF (reference sequence). The chain's CDR3 is CATSRTGISYEQYF. The CDR3 bases are TGTGCCACCAGCCGGACAGGCATCTCCTACGAGCAGTACTTC.

J is TRBJ1-1 and V is TRBV7-9; the match to TRBD1 covers 9 bases. CDR1 and CDR2 from the germline V gene are SEHNR and FQNEAQ (reference sequence). This CDR3 is 18 amino acids long. V trimming: 5 bases; J trimming: 0 bases; junction bases outside the gene matches: 13. In nucleotides, the CDR3 is TGTGCCAGCAGCCCCCCGGATGGGACAGGGCGAATGAACACTGAAGCTTTCTTT. Amino acid sequence: CASSPPDGTGRMNTEAFF.

This clonotype occurred many times. The V call is TRBV12-3 or TRBV12-4, the J call TRBJ2-2; no clear D gene. Trimming shortened V by 5 bases and J by 0 bases, and 7 bases separated the two germline ends. This CDR3 has 14 amino acids. For the CDR3, the DNA is TGTGCCAGCAGTAGTAACGCGAACACCGGGGAGCTGTTTTTT. Its protein is CASSSNANTGELFF.

The gene calls are TRBV2 and TRBJ1-5; D gene ambiguous. The germline CDR1 and CDR2 sequences are SNHLY and FYNNEI. The CDR3 is 15 residues long. V gave up 3 bases and J gave up 11 bases, with 20 bases separating them. The DNA for the CDR3 is TGTGCCAGCAGTGAGGAGCGGGCGAGACAAGAGACCCAGCATTTT. This codes for CASSEERARQETQHF.

CDR3 DNA: TGTGCCAGCAGTGAATCTGACAGGGCCGACGAGCAGTACTTC. Translated, it gives CASSESDRADEQYF. The J gene is TRBJ2-7, the V gene TRBV2; 7 bases fit TRBD1. V lost 2 bases and J lost 5; bases outside the gene matches: 6. The CDR3 length is 14 residues. CDR1 is SNHLY, CDR2 FYNNEI, per germline.

This clonotype was counted many times. The CDR3 loop is CASSTGLAGGSGANVLTF. The CDR3 DNA sequence: TGTGCCAGTAGTACAGGACTAGCGGGAGGATCTGGGGCCAACGTCCTGACTTTC. The chain couples TRBV19 to TRBJ2-6; 14 bases align to TRBD2. V dropped 4 bases and J dropped 1; count of bases not matched to a gene: 3. CDR1 and CDR2 (germline): LNHDA, SQIVND (reference sequence). The CDR3 has 18 amino acids.

Remarks on this clonotype: This may stem from a read error, because a much larger clone lies one nucleotide away. This is likely a read error, given that the CDR3 carries no conserved phenylalanine or tryptophan at its end. The rearrangement uses TRBV4-1 and TRBJ1-1; tentatively, D is TRBD1 (6 bases). The V end was cut by 5 bases, the J end by 11 bases, with 21 bases between. Per the germline V gene, CDR1 is MGHRA and CDR2 is YSYEKL. The CDR3 covers 14 residues. The CDR3 bases are TGCGCCAGCAGCGTCCCAGGCTCAGGGGTGAGGGCTTTCCTT. As protein: CASSVPGSGVRAFL.

The V gene is TRBV7-9, the J gene TRBJ1-1, with D unclear. There are 12 residues in the CDR3. CDR1 is SEHNR and CDR2 is FQNEAQ in the germline V gene (reference sequence). V lost 5 bases to trimming and J lost 4 bases, with 8 bases between them. The DNA of the CDR3 is TGTGCCAGCAGCGATGCTACCACTGAAGCTTTCTTT. Translation gives CASSDATTEAFF.

The chain uses TRBV7-2 and TRBJ1-2; 7 bases match TRBD1. The CDR3 totals 17 residues. Germline V gene lookup returns CDR1 SGHTA and CDR2 FQGNSA. The V and J ends lost 5 bases and 0 bases, in that order; junction bases with no gene match: 12. For the CDR3, the DNA is TGTGCCAGCAGCGTCAATAGTGGACAGGCATCTAACTATGGCTACACCTTC. Amino acid sequence: CASSVNSGQASNYGYTF.

This chain links TRBV10-3 with TRBJ2-5, with 14 bases identical to TRBD2. Trimming removed 3 bases from V and 4 bases from J; junction bases left unmatched: 4. The germline V gene encodes CDR1 ENHRY and CDR2 SYGVKD. CDR3 length: 16 amino acids. The CDR3 is CAISEGTSGGIETQYF. The CDR3 region has the DNA TGTGCCATCAGTGAAGGGACTAGCGGGGGAATAGAGACCCAGTACTTC.

This chain joins TRBV10-2 and TRBJ2-5, with D unresolved. The V gene's germline CDR1 is WSHSY and CDR2 SAAADI. Trimming left V 6 bases short and J 2 bases short, with 13 bases between. The CDR3 contains 14 residues. CDR3 coding DNA: TGCGCCAGCAGCCACAGTAGCTTTCAAGAGACCCAGTACTTC. Residues: CASSHSSFQETQYF.

In its sample, this clonotype was seen a few times. The V gene is TRBV5-1, the J gene TRBJ1-3; D gene unclear. Trimming removed 3 bases at V and 4 bases at J, with 8 bases between. Germline loops: CDR1 SGHRS, CDR2 YFSETQ. The CDR3 has 13 amino acids. The CDR3 here is CASSSGMGNTIYF. In nucleotides, the CDR3 is TGCGCCAGCAGCTCCGGAATGGGAAACACCATATATTTT.

As regards this clonotype: The conserved phenylalanine or tryptophan is not found at the CDR3 terminus, so this likely reflects a read error. The genes are TRBV10-3 and TRBJ1-2; TRBD1 aligns across 9 bases. With 4 bases clipped from V and 7 bases from J, the junction kept 10 bases outside the gene matches. Germline loops: CDR1 ENHRY, CDR2 SYGVKD. The CDR3 has 15 residues. CDR3 DNA: TGTGCCATCAGTGGACCGGGACAGGGATTGAGTGGCTACACCCCC. Its translation: CAISGPGQGLSGYTP.

This clonotype has ten or more counts. For the CDR3, the DNA is TGTGCCAGTAAGATGGAAGGGACCGGGGAGCTGTTTTTT. Its translation is CASKMEGTGELFF. The chain combines TRBV19 with TRBJ2-2; D unresolved. The CDR3 extends over 13 amino acids. The V end lost 7 bases, the J end lost 5 bases, and 11 bases lay between the germline ends. The germline V gene has CDR1 LNHDA and CDR2 SQIVND (reference sequence).

The genes are TRBV7-8 and TRBJ2-3, with 8 nucleotides matching TRBD1. The junction had 4 bases not matched to a gene; V was cut back by 4 bases and J by 1 base. Germline V gene sequence: CDR1 SGHVS, CDR2 FQNEAQ. This CDR3 spans 15 amino acids. This chain's CDR3 is CASSYDRGRTDTQYF. The CDR3 DNA is TGTGCCAGCAGCTACGACAGGGGTCGCACAGATACGCAGTATTTT.

This clonotype was seen at least ten times. CDR3 region: CASIWTSGSQQETQYF. Here the CDR3 DNA reads TGTGCCAGCATATGGACTAGCGGAAGTCAGCAAGAGACCCAGTACTTC. V usage is TRBV5-6 and J usage is TRBJ2-5; 10 positions match TRBD2. The CDR3 sequence is 16 residues long. The germline gives CDR1 SGHDT, CDR2 YYEEEE. V lost 6 bases, J lost 2 bases, and 10 bases stayed unmatched.

This clonotype was counted ten times or more. The chain employs TRBV5-4 and TRBJ2-5; D is ambiguous. Trimming took off 2 bases at V and 1 base at J, with 6 bases between the two ends. The CDR3 length is 13 residues. In germline, CDR1 is SGHNT, CDR2 YYREEE (reference sequence). The CDR3 is CASSFNSQETQYF. The CDR3 DNA follows: TGTGCCAGCAGCTTTAATAGCCAAGAGACCCAGTACTTC.

This chain links TRBV18 with TRBJ1-3, with D unresolved. V was shortened by 2 bases and J by 0 bases, with 11 bases between the two germline ends. The length of the CDR3 is 16 residues. Looked up from germline, CDR1 is KGHSH and CDR2 is LQKENI. The CDR3 sequence: CASSPNLPYSGNTIYF. Written as DNA, the CDR3 is TGTGCCAGCTCACCAAACCTACCGTACTCTGGAAACACCATATATTTT. Full variable domain (outside the CDR3, taken from reference TRBV18 and TRBJ1-3): NAGVMQNPRHLVRRRGQEARLRCSPMKGHSHVYWYRQLPEEGLKFMVYLQKENIIDESGMPKERFSAEFPKEGPSILRIQQVVRGDSAAYFCASSPNLPYSGNTIYFGEGSWLTVV.

The gene calls are TRBV7-9 and TRBJ1-4; TRBD1 agrees at 9 bases. The CDR3 runs 13 residues. Losses at the gene ends were 11 bases for V and 8 bases for J; bases not matched to a gene: 9. CDR1 is SEHNR and CDR2 is FQNEAQ in the germline V gene (reference sequence). The CDR3 loop is CALAGTGYEKLFF. The CDR3 DNA sequence: TGTGCCCTCGCAGGGACAGGGTACGAAAAACTGTTTTTT.